This T cell receptor (beta chain) emerged from a study of cytomegalovirus exposure and HLA in healthy donors. Study-level background: A subsequent analysis reported that the 120 validation repertoires were produced on the same platform that had also been used for the 500 to 700 first-cohort repertoires.

The data were produced by immunoSEQ multiplex PCR, yet TCRdb's version contains in-frame clones alone and is incomplete. The sample consists of 150,000 to 200,000 clones, more than 80% of them appearing once. Study-level results: It was approximately 170 TCR beta chains that were listed as cytomegalovirus-associated. Researchers reported that a few CMV-associated chains were confirmed in vitro as CMV antigen-specific.

The donors were part of the roughly 120-subject validation cohort, which stood apart from the approximately 700-subject first cohort. CDR3 length equals 16 residues. Germline CDR1 is SGDLS and CDR2 is YYNGEE. V shed 3 bases and J 8 bases; nucleotides not matched to a gene: 7. Points on this clone: Its antigen is unknown.

The chain carries TRBV9 and TRBJ2-1, with 14 bases fitting TRBD2. The origin of this receptor is a man aged 18-30 years in good health and CMV-seropositive. The sequenced sample was PBMCs. The CDR3 DNA reads as TGTGCCAGCAGCGCATTAGGGACTAGCGGGAGCCATGAGCAGTTCTTC. Its translation: CASSALGTSGSHEQFF.